This T cell receptor beta chain was captured in a study of regulatory and conventional T cells in RAG deficiency (dated by TCRdb to about 2017). Some background on the complete study: High-throughput TCR beta sequencing was used to compare the diversity and composition of the Treg, conventional CD4+ and CD8+ T cell repertoires of RAG-deficient patients with those of healthy controls.

Before genomic DNA extraction, conventional CD4+ T cells were isolated from blood as CD25-low CD127-high cells. Repertoire analyses used roughly eight healthy control donors as the comparison group. About this clone: The clone's antigen remains unknown. No base-level quality is on record; no much larger clone is a single base apart.

Library generation was performed with the immunoSEQ multiplex PCR assay. Genomic DNA from the sorted T-cell subsets was used to amplify rearranged TCR beta chain products, which were then sequenced. Per the original workflow: Shannon entropy and Simpson indices were used to measure the diversity of productive TCR beta rearrangements in each repertoire. Clonal expansion was assessed using the summed frequency of the 100 most abundant productive TCR beta clonotypes among total reads. The TRB repertoires were scored with a self-reactivity index built on which amino acids appear at CDR3beta positions 6 and 7. Repertoire analyses used two-way ANOVA; flow cytometric analyses used Student t or Mann-Whitney tests. This immuneACCESS table, as held by TCRdb, lists in-frame sequences with V and J called but not all clones. Of the missing ones, under half trace to an unresolved V gene in checked studies; the others have no known cause. The V and J calls and clone size were taken over from that table, and D and trimming were inferred from the DNA. In this sample the table shows 20,000 to 25,000 clones, almost 96% of which occur a single time. Around 1.2% of the sample rests with the top ten.

The CDR3 goes from the cysteine to the phenylalanine over 13 residues. Only the CDR3 DNA is retained, 39 bases long and in frame from the first base. V and J lose 2 bases and 8 bases, and a span of 12 bases separates them. The germline V gene specifies SGHVS as CDR1 and FNYEAQ as CDR2. Beyond this particular receptor, the publication reports: The CD25-high CD127-low cells sorted from Omenn syndrome patients may be peripherally activated cells rather than true Treg cells. Shorter CDR3 lengths were found in all patient T-cell subsets, and >75% Treg-Tconv repertoire overlap at nucleotide and amino acid level was observed in Omenn syndrome patients. Markedly lower Shannon entropy and higher Simpson indices were observed in RAG-deficient patients than in control T-cell subpopulations. Compared with controls, Omenn syndrome and CID/AS patients had 95 to 100-fold fewer unique TCR beta sequences in Treg cells, but only approximately 10-fold fewer in the other subsets. For some subjects, some analyses of T-cell subsets were not performed.

The same sample was also used in a study of regulatory T cells. The second publication reports: The multiplex PCR used 52 forward TRBV primers and 13 reverse TRBJ primers, with assay-based and computational corrections for amplification bias. Restricted unique TRB V-J pairs and skewed V and J gene usage were observed in patient repertoires, most markedly in regulatory T cells. Between CD3G-deficient patients and healthy controls, the study compared T-cell receptor beta repertoires in sorted regulatory T cells, conventional CD4+ T cells and CD8+ T cells. Ficoll density separation was used to isolate peripheral blood mononuclear cells. Within the immunoSEQ assay, multiplex PCR amplified rearranged TRB loci from genomic DNA. An Illumina HiSeq platform was used to sequence the TRB amplicons. Raw sequences were error-filtered and aligned to reference gene sequences by custom algorithms and were subsequently analyzed with the immunoSEQ online tools. Frequencies of productive and nonproductive TRB rearrangements were evaluated among both unique and total sequences. Group comparisons used t tests, Mann-Whitney tests or two-way ANOVA run in Prism software.

The V and J genes are TRBV7-6 and TRBJ1-2, with the D gene uncertain. The sample was CD25- CD4+ T cells sorted from blood. The origin of this receptor is a human donor in good health. The DNA sequence reads TGTGCCAGCAGCTTATCAGGCAATCTCGGCTACACCTTC. The resulting protein is CASSLSGNLGYTF.